These 12 T cell receptor beta chains originate from one sample sequenced in a study of blood T cells in healthy people across ages. For the second PCR, which ran for 7 to 11 cycles, a sample-barcoded 5' primer and a J-beta primer mix were used. TCRdb used MiXCR to reprocess the 5' RACE reads, holding one entry per CDR3 protein. The sample contains 650,000 to 800,000 distinct CDR3 sequences, roughly 44% of which appear only once. Sequencing was done on a sample of blood. The receptors here all came from a man aged 55 to 70 in good health.

In this sample, this clonotype turned up a few times. This chain links TRBV5-1 with TRBJ1-2; a possible D gene is TRBD1 (5 bases). V was cut by 0 bases and J by 8 bases, with 14 bases left in between. The CDR3 has 14 amino acids. Germline V gene lookup returns CDR1 SGHRS and CDR2 YFSETQ. This CDR3 is CASSLDRDLTGYTF. The CDR3 DNA is TGCGCCAGCAGCTTGGATAGGGACTTGACGGGCTACACCTTC. The full variable domain, rest sourced from reference TRBV5-1 and TRBJ1-2, is KAGVTQTPRYLIKTRGQQVTLSCSPISGHRSVSWYQQTPGQGLQFLFEYFSETQRNKGNFPGRFSGRQFSNSRSEMNVSTLELGDSALYLCASSLDRDLTGYTFGSGTRLTVV.

V and J are TRBV18 and TRBJ1-5; D unclear. Trimming stripped 3 bases from V and 7 bases from J, with 10 bases between. In germline, CDR1 is KGHSH, CDR2 LQKENI. The CDR3 has 13 amino acids. The CDR3: CASSPSPRQPQHF. The CDR3 coding sequence is TGTGCCAGCTCACCTAGCCCCCGACAGCCCCAGCATTTT.

V is TRBV12-3 or TRBV12-4 and J is TRBJ2-1, with 11 bases that match TRBD2. After removal of 3 bases from V and 9 bases from J, the junction contained 10 bases not matched to a gene. This CDR3 region has 16 residues. The CDR3 here is CASSFKGSGGASEQFF. The CDR3 DNA follows: TGTGCCAGCAGTTTCAAGGGTAGCGGGGGGGCAAGTGAGCAGTTCTTC.

This clonotype was seen repeatedly, ten times or more. This chain uses TRBV7-2 with TRBJ1-2; D perhaps matches TRBD1 (5 bases). With 3 bases removed from V and 0 bases from J, the gap between germline ends came to 14 bases. This CDR3 contains 16 residues. Germline CDR1 and CDR2: SGHTA and FQGNSA. The CDR3 sequence: CASSFVQGAPNYGYTF. The CDR3 DNA reads as TGTGCCAGCAGCTTCGTGCAGGGTGCGCCTAACTATGGCTACACCTTC.

This clonotype has more than one count but fewer than ten. The chain links TRBV20-1 to TRBJ2-3; D is possibly TRBD2 (5 bases). The CDR3 length is 13 residues. V lost 6 bases and J lost 0, with 10 bases in between. The germline CDR1 and CDR2 sequences are DFQATT and SNEGSKA (reference sequence). The CDR3 loop reads CSARKRSTDTQYF. The CDR3 region has the DNA TGCAGTGCCAGGAAGCGGAGCACAGATACGCAGTATTTT.

This clonotype was seen more than once but under ten times. This chain links TRBV20-1 with TRBJ1-2; TRBD1 might be the D (5 bases). The germline V and J ends were trimmed by 5 bases and 8 bases, with 15 bases remaining between them. The CDR3 extends over 12 amino acids. The germline V gene encodes CDR1 DFQATT and CDR2 SNEGSKA (reference sequence). The CDR3 nucleotides read TGCAGTGCTTTGAGAGGGGAATCGGGCTACACCTTC. It codes for CSALRGESGYTF.

This clonotype turned up a few times. V gene TRBV4-1 combines with J gene TRBJ2-7, with D possibly matching TRBD1 (5 bases). With 3 bases removed from V and 7 bases from J, the gap between germline ends came to 22 bases. In germline, CDR1 is MGHRA, CDR2 YSYEKL. This CDR3 has 16 amino acids. CDR3 protein: CASSHQDMVSYNEQYF. In DNA form, the CDR3 reads TGCGCCAGCAGCCATCAGGACATGGTGTCCTACAATGAGCAGTACTTC.

As regards this clonotype: A much larger clone differs from this one at a single base, so this may be a read error. The chain combines TRBV29-1 with TRBJ2-5; 7 nucleotides agree with TRBD1. This CDR3 has 11 amino acids. Per germline, CDR1 SQVTM and CDR2 ANQGSEA. CDR3 loop: CSAGTEETKYF. CDR3 DNA sequence: TGCAGCGCCGGGACAGAAGAGACCAAGTACTTC.

This clonotype appeared once. The chain employs TRBV9 and TRBJ2-5, with D perhaps matching TRBD1 or TRBD2 (5 bases each). The J call is doubtful: the DNA matches TRBJ2-1 better. The germline CDR1 and CDR2 sequences are SGDLS and YYNGEE. The CDR3 has 12 residues. CDR3 protein: CASTGTEETQFF. The CDR3, as DNA: TGTGCCAGCACCGGGACGGAAGAGACCCAGTTCTTC.

This clonotype was counted a few times. The genes are TRBV12-3 or TRBV12-4 and TRBJ2-1, with TRBD1 as a possible D gene (5 bases). CDR3 length: 15 residues. The V gene lost 2 bases and the J gene lost 7 bases, with 15 bases spanning the gap. The chain's CDR3 is CASSLWGPKSNEQFF. The CDR3 DNA is TGTGCCAGCAGTTTATGGGGCCCAAAATCGAATGAGCAGTTCTTC.

The chain has TRBV9 and TRBJ2-5, with TRBD2 as a possible D gene (5 bases). Germline V gene lookup returns CDR1 SGDLS and CDR2 YYNGEE. The CDR3 runs 14 residues. The V end lost 3 bases, the J end lost 5 bases, and 14 bases lay between the germline ends. DNA for the CDR3: TGTGCCAGCAGCGGGACCCCCCGCGGGGAGACCCAGTACTTC. The encoded protein is CASSGTPRGETQYF.

The chain has TRBV29-1 and TRBJ1-4; 7 bases align to TRBD1. The germline V gene encodes CDR1 SQVTM and CDR2 ANQGSEA. After removal of 7 bases from V and 6 bases from J, the junction contained 5 bases not matched to a gene. This CDR3 region has 12 residues. The CDR3 nucleotides read TGCAGCGCCGCAGGACAGGATGAAAAACTGTTTTTT. The encoded protein is CSAAGQDEKLFF.